One sample yielded the 26 T cell receptor beta chains listed below, sequenced in a study of read filtering for tumor transcriptome and immune sequencing. This library used roughly 370 ng RNA and molecular barcoded adaptors spanning alpha/delta and beta/gamma chains. TCRdb re-derived calls from the reads in MiXCR, one entry per CDR3 protein. This table has over 50,000 distinct CDR3 sequences, roughly 19% appearing once. Specimen: a population of CD138-negative cells sorted from bone marrow. The receptors originated from a donor over 35 with multiple myeloma.

This clonotype was counted a few times. The chain joins TRBV20-1 to TRBJ1-5; D remains unclear. CDR3 length equals 15 residues. Germline-derived CDR1 and CDR2 are DFQATT and SNEGSKA (reference sequence). V was clipped by 2 bases and J by 0 bases, with 11 bases between them. The CDR3 here is CSARPRAISNQPQHF. DNA for the CDR3: TGCAGTGCTAGACCCCGGGCCATTAGCAATCAGCCCCAGCATTTT.

As concerns this clonotype: A much larger clone differs by one base, so this may be a read error. The chain is built from TRBV2 and TRBJ1-1; D is uncertain. Per the germline V gene, CDR1 is SNHLY and CDR2 is FYNNEI. The CDR3 length is 13 residues. The germline V and J ends were trimmed by 2 bases and 0 bases, with 4 bases remaining between them. In DNA form, the CDR3 reads TGTGCCAGCAGTGAACAGGTGAACACTGAAGCTTTCTTT. Its protein product is CASSEQVNTEAFF.

This clonotype was found many times. The V gene is TRBV20-1, the J gene TRBJ2-2; TRBD2 matches at 9 bases. CDR1 is DFQATT, CDR2 SNEGSKA, per germline (reference sequence). J was trimmed by 1 base and V by 5 bases; bases with no gene match: 2. The CDR3 covers 14 residues. The CDR3 protein is CSAASGVNTGELFF. The CDR3 nucleotides read TGCAGTGCTGCTAGCGGGGTGAACACCGGGGAGCTGTTTTTT.

This clonotype was seen ten or more times. The chain uses TRBV11-3 and TRBJ2-3; 7 bases are a match to TRBD2. The V and J ends lost 6 bases and 4 bases, in that order; junction bases with no gene match: 7. Germline lookup yields CDR1 SGHNT and CDR2 YENEEA. The CDR3 contains 14 residues. The CDR3 sequence is CASSFAAGADTQYF. In nucleotides, the CDR3 is TGTGCCAGCAGTTTCGCCGCGGGGGCAGATACGCAGTATTTT.

This clonotype came up once. Being one base from a much bigger clone, this may be a read error. The chain is built from TRBV19 and TRBJ2-1, with 8 bases fitting TRBD1. This CDR3 contains 16 residues. Germline loops: CDR1 LNHDA, CDR2 SQIVND (reference sequence). The CDR3 loop reads CASRPGTGPSYNDQFF. The DNA for the CDR3 is TGTGCCAGTAGACCCGGGACAGGACCTTCCTACAATGATCAGTTCTTC.

As regards this clonotype: At one of its ends the junction is not consistent with the germline gene, which may arise from a read error. The chain combines TRBV12-3 or TRBV12-4 with TRBJ2-1; D remains ambiguous. The CDR3 totals 16 residues. In DNA, the CDR3 is TGTGCCGGCAGTTTGGGTGCGAGACTTTCCTACAATGAGCAGTTCTTC. Protein sequence: CAGSLGARLSYNEQFF.

This clonotype was recorded at least ten times. The rearrangement joins TRBV2 to TRBJ1-1, with D tentatively TRBD1 (5 bases). CDR1 SNHLY and CDR2 FYNNEI come from the germline V gene. V lost 7 bases, J lost 4 bases, and 13 bases lay in between. The CDR3 is 13 amino acids. CDR3 sequence reads: CASILGGTTEAFF. The CDR3 nucleotides are TGTGCCAGCATCTTGGGAGGGACCACTGAAGCTTTCTTT.

This clonotype was detected many times. The rearrangement links TRBV7-2 to TRBJ2-7; maybe TRBD2 (6 bases). The CDR3 is made up of 14 amino acids. The V gene lost 0 bases and the J gene lost 0 bases, with 6 bases spanning the gap. Germline loops: CDR1 SGHTA, CDR2 FQGNSA. Here the CDR3 reads CASSLAGGSYEQYF. Written as DNA, the CDR3 is TGTGCCAGCAGCTTAGCGGGAGGCTCCTACGAGCAGTACTTC.

This clonotype has just a few counts. V gene TRBV6-1 combines with J gene TRBJ2-2; D not certain. Trimming pared 6 bases from V and 2 bases from J, leaving 22 bases between. This CDR3 has 18 amino acids. Germline V CDR1 and CDR2: MNHNS, SASEGT. Here the CDR3 reads CASRHTLMVLRNTGELFF. CDR3 DNA sequence: TGTGCCAGCAGACACACCCTTATGGTCTTGAGAAACACCGGGGAGCTGTTTTTT.

This clonotype was detected only a few times. V and J are TRBV29-1 and TRBJ2-7; possible D gene TRBD2, 5 bases. The CDR3 spans 18 residues. V lost 6 bases and J 5 bases, leaving 32 bases between the germline ends. Germline V gives CDR1 SQVTM, CDR2 ANQGSEA. For the CDR3, the DNA is TGCAGCGTGGGCCCCCGGGGAGTTCGGGGTGAAGGGTTAGACGAGCAGTACTTC. It yields the protein CSVGPRGVRGEGLDEQYF.

This clonotype occurred many times. The rearrangement links TRBV5-5 to TRBJ2-6, with D uncertain. The CDR3 runs 16 residues. Deletions cut 0 bases from V and 2 bases from J, with 9 bases between. Germline loops: CDR1 SGHKS, CDR2 YYEKEE (reference sequence). The CDR3 sequence: CASSLAWTAGANVLTF. The CDR3, as DNA: TGTGCCAGCAGCTTGGCTTGGACGGCTGGGGCCAACGTCCTGACTTTC.

This clonotype was counted at least ten times. The chain links TRBV28 to TRBJ2-5; no clear D gene. The CDR3 covers 14 residues. V lost 7 bases and J 0 bases, leaving 12 bases between the germline ends. Germline-derived CDR1 and CDR2 are MDHEN and SYDVKM. The CDR3 here is CASISFGYQETQYF. CDR3 nucleotide sequence: TGTGCCAGCATATCCTTTGGGTACCAAGAGACCCAGTACTTC. The entire variable domain, with the rest obtained from reference TRBV28 and TRBJ2-5, is as follows: DVKVTQSSRYLVKRTGEKVFLECVQDMDHENMFWYRQDPGLGLRLIYFSYDVKMKEKGDIPEGYSVSREKKERFSLILESASTNQTSMYLCASISFGYQETQYFGPGTRLLVL.

This clonotype was seen repeatedly, ten times or more. J is TRBJ2-7 and V is TRBV18; the match to TRBD2 covers 12 bases. CDR1 is KGHSH, CDR2 LQKENI, per germline. The CDR3 covers 14 residues. V trimming: 4 bases; J trimming: 5 bases; junction bases outside the gene matches: 3. Here the CDR3 DNA reads TGTGCCAGCTCACGACTAGCGGGGGTTGACGAGCAGTACTTC. This gives the protein CASSRLAGVDEQYF.

This clonotype was seen repeatedly, ten times or more. The V and J genes are TRBV18 and TRBJ1-6; D gene uncertain. CDR1 is KGHSH and CDR2 is LQKENI in the germline V gene. V was cut by 2 bases and J by 10 bases, with 9 bases left in between. There are 13 residues in the CDR3. This CDR3 reads CASSPGSESPLHF. The CDR3 nucleotides are TGTGCCAGCTCACCAGGGAGCGAATCACCCCTCCACTTT.

The V and J genes are TRBV7-2 and TRBJ2-7; D not resolved. Trimming removed 5 bases from V and 6 bases from J, with 20 bases in between. Germline CDR1 SGHTA, CDR2 FQGNSA. The CDR3 totals 15 residues. In nucleotides, the CDR3 is TGTGCCAGCAGCCCCACGTCGGGTACGACGGGCGAGCAGTACTTC. Amino acids: CASSPTSGTTGEQYF.

This clonotype was observed a handful of times. The chain carries TRBV20-1 and TRBJ1-5, with 11 positions matching TRBD1. The trim removed 1 base at V and 0 bases at J, leaving 2 bases unmatched. The CDR3 runs 16 residues. From germline, CDR1 is DFQATT and CDR2 SNEGSKA (reference sequence). CDR3 in DNA: TGCAGTGCTAGAGGGGACAGGGGGGATAGCAATCAGCCCCAGCATTTT. Residues: CSARGDRGDSNQPQHF.

Ten or more counts support this clonotype. The chain combines TRBV28 with TRBJ1-5; 12 bases are a match to TRBD1. This CDR3 region has 15 residues. V shed 6 bases, J shed 3 bases, and the junction held 3 bases outside the gene matches. CDR1 and CDR2 (germline): MDHEN, SYDVKM. CDR3 nucleotides: TGTGCCAGCAGCCCGGGACAGGGGGCCAATCAGCCCCAGCATTTT. Translating it yields CASSPGQGANQPQHF.

This clonotype was seen at least ten times. Written as DNA, the CDR3 is TGTGCCAGCAGGAAGACAGCCTCCGGGAGATGGGCTTTCTTT. Its protein is CASRKTASGRWAFF. V and J are TRBV28 and TRBJ1-1, with a weak D call TRBD1 (5 bases). The CDR3 totals 14 residues. CDR1 MDHEN and CDR2 SYDVKM come from the germline V gene. V lost 6 bases and J 11 bases, leaving 22 bases between the germline ends.

The table lists this clonotype with many counts. The V call is TRBV19, the J call TRBJ2-1; D gene ambiguous. V lost 2 bases, J lost 8 bases, and 10 bases lay in between. The CDR3 length is 13 residues. Germline V gene lookup returns CDR1 LNHDA and CDR2 SQIVND (reference sequence). The CDR3 here is CASSILVGYEQFF. The CDR3 DNA is TGTGCCAGTAGTATATTGGTCGGATATGAGCAGTTCTTC.

This clonotype was recorded many times. This chain connects TRBV29-1 to TRBJ2-7; D remains unclear. Looked up from germline, CDR1 is SQVTM and CDR2 is ANQGSEA. Trimming took off 1 base at V and 5 bases at J, with 6 bases between the two ends. This CDR3 is built from 11 residues. This chain's CDR3 is CSVEVRNEQYF. CDR3 coding DNA: TGCAGCGTTGAAGTGCGGAACGAGCAGTACTTC.

This rearrangement joins TRBV6-2 or TRBV6-3 to TRBJ2-7, with D possibly TRBD2 on 5 matching bases. Trimming cost V 8 bases and J 3 bases, with 11 bases left between them. The CDR3 is 12 amino acids. Germline V gene lookup returns CDR1 MNHEY and CDR2 SVGEGT. CDR3 sequence: CASCRTVYEQYF. For the CDR3, the DNA is TGTGCCAGCTGTCGGACTGTCTACGAGCAGTACTTC.

This clonotype was counted many times. The chain combines TRBV28 with TRBJ2-2; D is possibly TRBD2 (6 bases). The germline V gene has CDR1 MDHEN and CDR2 SYDVKM. The ends were cut back, 5 bases at V and 5 bases at J, with 15 bases in the middle. The CDR3 contains 15 residues. The CDR3 DNA sequence: TGTGCCAGCAGTCAAAAAGCGGCGGGAACCGGGGAGCTGTTTTTT. Its translation: CASSQKAAGTGELFF.

By share, this clonotype counts as medium-sized. V usage is TRBV20-1 and J usage is TRBJ2-1; TRBD2 matches 9 bases. With 0 bases clipped from V and 6 bases from J, the junction kept 12 bases outside the gene matches. The CDR3 sequence is 17 residues long. The germline gives CDR1 DFQATT, CDR2 SNEGSKA (reference sequence). CDR3 sequence reads: CSARDPGSLAGSNEQFF. In nucleotides, the CDR3 is TGCAGTGCTAGAGATCCGGGAAGTCTAGCGGGGAGCAATGAGCAGTTCTTC.

This clonotype was detected ten times or more. CDR3 coding DNA: TGTGCCAGCAGTTCCGGACAAACCGGGGCCAACGTCCTGACTTTC. Its protein product is CASSSGQTGANVLTF. The chain recombines TRBV11-2 with TRBJ2-6; D might be TRBD1 (5 bases). The CDR3 runs 15 residues. V shed 6 bases and J shed 4 bases, with 13 bases lying between them. CDR1 is SGHAT, CDR2 FQNNGV, per germline.

There are many counts of this clonotype. The rearrangement links TRBV20-1 to TRBJ2-3, with no clear D. Germline V lookup: CDR1 DFQATT, CDR2 SNEGSKA (reference sequence). The CDR3 length is 13 residues. Trimming removed 3 bases at V and 6 bases at J, with 13 bases between. This chain's CDR3 is CSARISWSDTQYF. For the CDR3, the DNA is TGCAGTGCTAGGATTAGCTGGTCGGATACGCAGTATTTT.

DNA for the CDR3: TGTGCCAGCAGTTTGGCAGTCGCAGGGGGCACTGAAGCTTTCTTT. As protein: CASSLAVAGGTEAFF. The chain employs TRBV28 and TRBJ1-1; 7 bases fit TRBD1. The CDR3 consists of 15 residues. Germline trimming cut 3 bases from V and 4 bases from J; bases unmatched to any gene: 8. Germline assignment: CDR1 MDHEN and CDR2 SYDVKM.